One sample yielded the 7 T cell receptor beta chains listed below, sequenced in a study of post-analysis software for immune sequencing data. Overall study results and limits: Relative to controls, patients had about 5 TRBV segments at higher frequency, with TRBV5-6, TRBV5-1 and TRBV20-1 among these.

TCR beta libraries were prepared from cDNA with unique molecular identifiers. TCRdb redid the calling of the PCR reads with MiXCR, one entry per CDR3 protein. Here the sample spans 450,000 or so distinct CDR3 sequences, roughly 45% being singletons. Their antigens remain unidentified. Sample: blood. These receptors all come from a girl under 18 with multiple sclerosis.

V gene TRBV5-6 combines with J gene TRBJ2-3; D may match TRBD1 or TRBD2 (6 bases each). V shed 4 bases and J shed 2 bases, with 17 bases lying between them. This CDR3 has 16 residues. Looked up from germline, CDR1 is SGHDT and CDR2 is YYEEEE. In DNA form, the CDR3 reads TGTGCCAGCAGCCCTCGGGGGCCAACTATCACAGATACGCAGTATTTT. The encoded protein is CASSPRGPTITDTQYF. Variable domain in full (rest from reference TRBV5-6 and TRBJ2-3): DAGVTQSPTHLIKTRGQQVTLRCSPKSGHDTVSWYQQALGQGPQFIFQYYEEEERQRGNFPDRFSGHQFPNYSSELNVNALLLGDSALYLCASSPRGPTITDTQYFGPGTRLTVL.

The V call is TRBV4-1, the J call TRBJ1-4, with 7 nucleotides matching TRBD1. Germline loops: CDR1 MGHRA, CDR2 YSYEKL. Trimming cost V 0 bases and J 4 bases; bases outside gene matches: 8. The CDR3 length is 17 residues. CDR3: CASSQDPTGEDNEKLFF. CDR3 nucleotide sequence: TGCGCCAGCAGCCAAGACCCAACAGGGGAAGATAATGAAAAACTGTTTTTT.

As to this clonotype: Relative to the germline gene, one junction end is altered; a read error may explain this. CDR3 DNA sequence: TGTGCCAGCAGTTATCGGACATCGAACACTGAAGCTCTCTTT. Protein sequence: CASSYRTSNTEALF. V gene TRBV6-5 combines with J gene TRBJ1-1, with D perhaps matching TRBD1 (5 bases). Germline lookup yields CDR1 MNHEY and CDR2 SVGAGI. The CDR3 is 14 residues long.

This CDR3 is CATLEPRDTYEQYF. The DNA for the CDR3 is TGTGCCACCTTAGAGCCCAGGGACACCTACGAGCAGTACTTC. The rearrangement joins TRBV6-2 or TRBV6-3 to TRBJ2-7; D is perhaps TRBD1 (6 bases). Trimming stripped 10 bases from V and 2 bases from J, with 18 bases between. Germline V gene lookup returns CDR1 MNHEY and CDR2 SVGEGT. This CDR3 region has 14 residues.

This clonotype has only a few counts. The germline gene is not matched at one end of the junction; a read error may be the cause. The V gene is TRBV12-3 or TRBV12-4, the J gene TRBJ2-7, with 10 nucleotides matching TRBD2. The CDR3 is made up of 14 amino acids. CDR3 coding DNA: TGTGCCAGCAGCTTAGCGGGAGGATTTGGAGAGCAGTACTTC. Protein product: CASSLAGGFGEQYF.

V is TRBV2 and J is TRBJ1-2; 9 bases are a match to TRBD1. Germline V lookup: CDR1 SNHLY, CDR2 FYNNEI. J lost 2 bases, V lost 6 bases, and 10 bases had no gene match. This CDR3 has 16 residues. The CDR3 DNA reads TGTGCCAGCAGGTCTCCAGTACAGGGGGCGAACTATGGCTACACCTTC. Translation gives CASRSPVQGANYGYTF.

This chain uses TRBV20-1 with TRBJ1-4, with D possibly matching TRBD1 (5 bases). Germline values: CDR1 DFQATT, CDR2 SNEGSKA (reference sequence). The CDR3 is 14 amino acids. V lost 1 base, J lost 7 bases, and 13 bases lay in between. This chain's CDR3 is CSARVRGRGEKLFF. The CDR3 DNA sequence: TGCAGTGCTAGAGTTCGGGGGAGGGGTGAAAAACTGTTTTTT.